One sample yielded the 21 T cell receptor beta chains listed below, sequenced in a study of T cells in localized non-small cell lung cancer. Produced via immunoSEQ multiplex PCR; TCRdb's table is partial and in-frame only. The sample shows 5,100 or so clones, 55% of them seen only once. The sequencing used lymph node tissue, collected before any cancer treatment. The source of these receptors is a male donor older than 55 with stage I squamous cell lung carcinoma.

V and J are TRBV29-1 and TRBJ1-2, with D possibly matching TRBD1 (6 bases). Per germline, CDR1 SQVTM and CDR2 ANQGSEA. This CDR3 is 12 amino acids long. Trimming removed 1 base at V and 8 bases at J, with 11 bases between. Here the CDR3 reads CSVEAGAGGYTF. The CDR3 nucleotides read TGCAGCGTTGAAGCGGGGGCCGGGGGCTACACCTTC.

This clone is categorized as medium-sized. This chain joins TRBV4-1 and TRBJ1-1; 9 positions match TRBD1. CDR3 length: 17 residues. The junction had 12 bases not matched to a gene; V was cut back by 2 bases and J by 5 bases. The germline V gene encodes CDR1 MGHRA and CDR2 YSYEKL. CDR3 in DNA: TGCGCCAGCAGCCAATCGGACAGGGGCCGGAGGGAGACTGAAGCTTTCTTT. Amino acid sequence: CASSQSDRGRRETEAFF.

This clone was found a few times. This chain joins TRBV28 and TRBJ1-1; 7 bases agree with TRBD1. The CDR3 totals 15 residues. V lost 8 bases to trimming and J lost 1 base; unmatched junction nucleotides: 10. From germline, CDR1 is MDHEN and CDR2 SYDVKM. DNA of the CDR3: TGTGCCAGCTCCTCCCTGGGACAGAGGAACACTGAAGCTTTCTTT. Translation gives CASSSLGQRNTEAFF.

The CDR3 here is CAWNKGPDTEAFF. The CDR3 DNA reads TGTGCCTGGAATAAGGGTCCGGACACTGAAGCTTTCTTT. The rearrangement links TRBV30 to TRBJ1-1; D unresolved. The CDR3 extends over 13 amino acids. Germline CDR1 reads GTSNPN; CDR2 reads SVGIG (reference sequence). V shed 4 bases and J shed 3 bases, with 12 bases lying between them. Looking up the rest from reference TRBV30 and TRBJ1-1 gives the full variable domain: SQTIHQWPATLVQPVGSPLSLECTVEGTSNPNLYWYRQAAGRGLQLLFYSVGIGQISSEVPQNLSASRPQDRQFILSSKKLLLSDSGFYLCAWNKGPDTEAFFGQGTRLTVV.

There are a few counts of this clone. V usage is TRBV6-8 and J usage is TRBJ2-3; 12 nucleotides line up with TRBD2. V was pared by 8 bases and J by 6 bases, with 9 bases of the junction left unmatched. The CDR3 is 15 residues long. From germline, CDR1 is MNHGY and CDR2 SAAAGT. CDR3 in DNA: TGTGCCAGCCGGCACCCGGGACTAGCGGGCGATACGCAGTATTTT. This encodes CASRHPGLAGDTQYF.

The rearrangement uses TRBV28 and TRBJ2-7, with D perhaps matching TRBD2 (5 bases). Trimming pared 5 bases from V and 2 bases from J, leaving 16 bases between. In germline, CDR1 is MDHEN, CDR2 SYDVKM. This CDR3 is built from 15 residues. The CDR3 DNA is TGTGCCAGCAGTCCTACGGGATTTGAGCCCTACGAGCAGTACTTC. Protein product: CASSPTGFEPYEQYF.

In this sample, this clone is medium-sized. The chain links TRBV11-3 to TRBJ1-5; possibly TRBD1 for D (6 bases). The CDR3 covers 14 residues. V was shortened by 2 bases and J by 3 bases, with 8 bases between the two germline ends. The V gene's germline CDR1 is SGHNT and CDR2 YENEEA. CDR3 loop: CASSLRQANQPQHF. The CDR3, as DNA: TGTGCCAGCAGCTTAAGACAGGCCAATCAGCCCCAGCATTTT.

The genes are TRBV6-1 and TRBJ2-7; 7 bases fit TRBD2. Germline CDR1 and CDR2: MNHNS and SASEGT. V shed 1 base and J 9 bases; nucleotides not matched to a gene: 6. The CDR3 sequence is 13 residues long. For the CDR3, the DNA is TGTGCCAGCAGTGAAGAGGGAGGCGGGAGGCAGTACTTC. Its translation is CASSEEGGGRQYF.

The chain is built from TRBV2 and TRBJ1-4; D is ambiguous. The V end was cut by 6 bases, the J end by 4 bases, with 6 bases between. The CDR3 consists of 12 residues. Germline V gene lookup returns CDR1 SNHLY and CDR2 FYNNEI. The CDR3 loop reads CASRWDNEKLFF. Written as DNA, the CDR3 is TGTGCCAGCAGGTGGGATAATGAAAAACTGTTTTTT.

Here the CDR3 DNA reads TGTGCCAGTAGTTCGACAGGTGGGGCCAAAAACATTCAGTACTTC. It encodes CASSSTGGAKNIQYF. The chain combines TRBV19 with TRBJ2-4; TRBD1 is a possible D gene (6 bases). Germline assignment: CDR1 LNHDA and CDR2 SQIVND (reference sequence). V dropped 5 bases and J dropped 1 base, with 12 bases sitting between them. The CDR3 is 15 residues long.

The rearrangement joins TRBV4-1 to TRBJ1-1; D not resolved. Trimming pared 0 bases from V and 1 base from J, leaving 9 bases between. Germline loops: CDR1 MGHRA, CDR2 YSYEKL. The CDR3 loop spans 15 amino acids. The CDR3 loop is CASSQDWTGNTEAFF. In nucleotides, the CDR3 is TGCGCCAGCAGCCAAGATTGGACTGGGAACACTGAAGCTTTCTTT.

This chain uses TRBV5-1 with TRBJ2-6; D is uncertain. CDR3 length: 16 amino acids. The ends were cut back, 3 bases at V and 0 bases at J, with 10 bases in the middle. The germline V gene has CDR1 SGHRS and CDR2 YFSETQ. The CDR3 sequence is CASSSNVGSGANVLTF. The CDR3, as DNA: TGCGCCAGCAGCTCTAACGTAGGCTCTGGGGCCAACGTCCTGACTTTC.

The gene calls are TRBV25-1 and TRBJ2-1, with TRBD2 as a possible D gene (5 bases). This CDR3 spans 14 amino acids. CDR1 is MGHDK and CDR2 is SYGVNS in the germline V gene. V was trimmed by 6 bases and J by 4 bases, leaving 13 bases between them. Here the CDR3 reads CASSLLGQYNEQFF. CDR3 nucleotides: TGTGCCAGCAGCCTACTAGGGCAATACAATGAGCAGTTCTTC.

This chain joins TRBV28 and TRBJ2-2; no firm D call. There are 13 residues in the CDR3. Germline assignment: CDR1 MDHEN and CDR2 SYDVKM. Trimming took off 8 bases at V and 0 bases at J, with 7 bases between the two ends. CDR3 residues: CASSLANTGELFF. The DNA of the CDR3 is TGTGCCAGCTCTTTAGCGAACACCGGGGAGCTGTTTTTT.

The rearrangement joins TRBV4-1 to TRBJ2-3, with 7 bases matching TRBD2. Germline V gives CDR1 MGHRA, CDR2 YSYEKL. CDR3 length: 18 amino acids. V gave up 1 base and J gave up 0 bases; unmatched junction bases: 10. CDR3 coding DNA: TGCGCCAGCAGCCAAGGCCCCTCAAGCGGGACTAGCACAGATACGCAGTATTTT. It yields the protein CASSQGPSSGTSTDTQYF.

The V and J genes are TRBV27 and TRBJ2-7; the D is unclear. V was shortened by 0 bases and J by 3 bases, with 6 bases between the two germline ends. Germline lookup yields CDR1 MNHEY and CDR2 SMNVEV (reference sequence). The CDR3 runs to 13 residues. CDR3 amino acids: CASSLSIHYEQYF. CDR3 coding DNA: TGTGCCAGCAGTTTATCGATCCACTACGAGCAGTACTTC.

The chain uses TRBV5-1 and TRBJ2-1; 10 bases align to TRBD2. The germline V gene encodes CDR1 SGHRS and CDR2 YFSETQ. V shed 4 bases, J shed 4 bases, and the junction held 5 bases outside the gene matches. The CDR3 loop spans 15 amino acids. The CDR3: CASSLGLAIYNEQFF. In DNA form, the CDR3 reads TGCGCCAGCAGCCTGGGACTAGCGATTTACAATGAGCAGTTCTTC.

The V and J genes are TRBV7-5 and TRBJ1-4; the D call in the table, TRBD1, was not verified against the DNA. TRBV7-5 is a pseudogene locus. The CDR3 runs 14 residues. CDR3 in amino acids: CASSFRTGNEKLFF. DNA of the CDR3: TGTGCCAGCAGCTTCCGGACAGGGAATGAAAAACTGTTTTTT.

This clone has only a few counts. The chain is built from TRBV6-8 and TRBJ1-5; 7 nucleotides agree with TRBD1. Unmatched junction bases numbered 3, after V lost 2 bases and J lost 5 bases. The CDR3 sequence is 14 residues long. CDR1 MNHGY and CDR2 SAAAGT come from the germline V gene. In DNA, the CDR3 is TGTGCCAGCAGTTACCTAGGGGGCGATCAGCCCCAGCATTTT. Translated: CASSYLGGDQPQHF.

V is TRBV18 and J is TRBJ2-2; D is uncertain. Germline V lookup: CDR1 KGHSH, CDR2 LQKENI. Trimming removed 1 base at V and 7 bases at J, with 4 bases between. This CDR3 is built from 12 residues. The CDR3 coding sequence is TGTGCCAGCTCACCACGGGGCGGGGAGCTGTTTTTT. This gives the protein CASSPRGGELFF.

The chain employs TRBV10-1 and TRBJ2-2; 9 bases are a match to TRBD2. The CDR3 totals 14 residues. The germline CDR1 and CDR2 sequences are WNHNN and SYGVQD (reference sequence). V was clipped by 8 bases and J by 3 bases; unmatched bases: 4. Written as DNA, the CDR3 is TGCGCCAGCGGGACTAGCCGGGACACCGGGGAGCTGTTTTTT. This codes for CASGTSRDTGELFF.